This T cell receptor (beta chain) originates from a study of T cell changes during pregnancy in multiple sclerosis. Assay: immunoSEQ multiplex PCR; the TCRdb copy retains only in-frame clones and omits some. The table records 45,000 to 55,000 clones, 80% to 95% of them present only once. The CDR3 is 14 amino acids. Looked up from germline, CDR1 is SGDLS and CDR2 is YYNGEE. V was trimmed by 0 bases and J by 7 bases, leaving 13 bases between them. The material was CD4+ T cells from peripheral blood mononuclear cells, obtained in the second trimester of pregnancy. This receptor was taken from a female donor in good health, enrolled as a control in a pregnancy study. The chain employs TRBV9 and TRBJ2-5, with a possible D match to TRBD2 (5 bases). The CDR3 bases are TGTGCCAGCAGCGTAGACTCCGTCCGGGGGACCCAGTACTTC. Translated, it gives CASSVDSVRGTQYF.